The text below deals with one T cell receptor (beta chain). Its target is unknown. Per the germline V gene, CDR1 is SGHRS and CDR2 is YFSETQ. Between the trimmed V and J ends, which lost 1 base and 6 bases, there was a span of 13 bases. CDR3 length equals 14 residues. These data belong to a study of identical twins. Addition of a universal primer site occurred through template switching, and cDNA carried unique molecular identifiers. TCRdb used MiXCR to reprocess the 5' RACE reads, holding one entry per CDR3 protein. The sample holds 1.5 million to 2 million distinct CDR3 sequences, more than 30% seen once. Findings and caveats of the study: Excess sharing between twins was weaker in beta out-of-frame sequences. Low generation probability was overrepresented in out-of-frame alpha sequences shared by twins.

This TCR was recovered from a newborn girl in good health. The specimen was cord blood. The gene calls are TRBV5-1 and TRBJ1-2, with TRBD1 as a possible D gene (5 bases). The CDR3 nucleotides read TGCGCCAGCAGCTTGACAGGAGGGTATGATGGCTACACCTTC. It specifies CASSLTGGYDGYTF.